This is a list of T cell receptor beta chains from one sample in a study of cytomegalovirus exposure and HLA in healthy donors. Clones were read by immunoSEQ multiplex PCR, and TCRdb kept only the in-frame ones, dropping some. The sample includes 120,000 or so clones, roughly 78% seen only once; the top ten take 1%. Sequencing input: PBMCs. Receptors were obtained from a man between 35 and 55 years old in good health and CMV-seronegative. CDR3s include the opening cysteine and the closing phenylalanine or tryptophan. The D gene is left open where the match is weak. A clone size is listed for some rows: how often the clone was seen (once, few, many), or a class if it is expanded.

abundance: NA
j_gene: TRBJ2-1
d_gene: TRBD2
len: 15
v_gene: TRBV5-1
CDR3aa: CASSSWGTMDNEQFF
CDR3nt: TGCGCCAGCAGCTCGTGGGGGACTATGGACAATGAGCAGTTCTTC

abundance: NA
j_gene: TRBJ1-1
d_gene: NA
len: 15
v_gene: TRBV5-1
CDR3aa: CASSLAADMNTEAFF
CDR3nt: TGCGCCAGCAGCTTGGCTGCGGATATGAACACTGAAGCTTTCTTT

abundance: NA
j_gene: TRBJ2-1
d_gene: NA
len: 14
v_gene: TRBV7-9
CDR3aa: CASRISGSYNEQFF
CDR3nt: TGTGCCAGCAGAATAAGCGGGTCCTACAATGAGCAGTTCTTC

abundance: NA
j_gene: TRBJ2-5
d_gene: TRBD1
len: 15
v_gene: TRBV19
CDR3aa: CASSITRDRKETQYF
CDR3nt: TGTGCCAGTAGTATCACCCGGGACAGGAAGGAGACCCAGTACTTC

abundance: NA
j_gene: TRBJ2-2
d_gene: NA
len: 12
v_gene: TRBV6-1
CDR3aa: CASHINAGELFF
CDR3nt: TGTGCCAGCCACATTAATGCCGGGGAGCTGTTTTTT

abundance: NA
j_gene: TRBJ2-5
d_gene: NA
len: 15
v_gene: TRBV6-1
CDR3aa: CASRTEQVMGETQYF
CDR3nt: TGTGCCAGCAGAACCGAACAGGTGATGGGAGAGACCCAGTACTTC

abundance: NA
j_gene: TRBJ1-1
d_gene: NA
len: 12
v_gene: TRBV6-1
CDR3aa: CASSEPVPEAFF
CDR3nt: TGTGCCAGCAGTGAACCAGTGCCTGAAGCTTTCTTT

abundance: NA
j_gene: TRBJ1-1
d_gene: NA
len: 12
v_gene: TRBV27
CDR3aa: CASSPSRGRAFF
CDR3nt: TGTGCCAGCAGTCCCTCCAGGGGCCGAGCTTTCTTT

abundance: NA
j_gene: TRBJ2-3
d_gene: NA
len: 15
v_gene: TRBV27
CDR3aa: CASSLLGGPTDTQYF
CDR3nt: TGTGCCAGCAGCCTCCTCGGGGGGCCCACAGATACGCAGTATTTT

abundance: NA
j_gene: TRBJ2-7
d_gene: NA
len: 13
v_gene: TRBV27
CDR3aa: CASSSPLSYEQYF
CDR3nt: TGTGCCAGCAGTTCCCCCCTCTCCTACGAGCAGTACTTC

abundance: NA
j_gene: TRBJ1-2
d_gene: TRBD1
len: 13
v_gene: TRBV7-9
CDR3aa: CASRPDRDHGYTF
CDR3nt: TGTGCCAGCAGACCAGACAGGGACCATGGCTACACCTTC

abundance: NA
j_gene: TRBJ2-7
d_gene: TRBD2
len: 13
v_gene: TRBV6-6
CDR3aa: CASRWGGTNEQYF
CDR3nt: TGTGCCAGCAGGTGGGGGGGTACAAACGAGCAGTACTTC

abundance: NA
j_gene: TRBJ2-5
d_gene: NA
len: 14
v_gene: TRBV6-5
CDR3aa: CASTQVAGQETQYF
CDR3nt: TGTGCCAGCACCCAGGTGGCGGGGCAAGAGACCCAGTACTTC

abundance: once
j_gene: TRBJ2-2
d_gene: TRBD1
len: 16
v_gene: TRBV28
CDR3aa: CASSPTGTANTGELFF
CDR3nt: TGTGCCAGCTCTCCTACCGGGACAGCGAACACCGGGGAGCTGTTTTTT

abundance: NA
j_gene: TRBJ1-4
d_gene: NA
len: 14
v_gene: TRBV7-2
CDR3aa: CASSDRTGGEKLFF
CDR3nt: TGTGCCAGCAGCGACCGGACGGGAGGTGAAAAACTGTTTTTT

abundance: NA
j_gene: TRBJ2-3
d_gene: TRBD1
len: 17
v_gene: TRBV4-1
CDR3aa: CASSRFAGTGQMDTQYF
CDR3nt: TGCGCCAGCAGCCGCTTCGCCGGGACAGGGCAAATGGATACGCAGTATTTT

abundance: NA
j_gene: TRBJ1-4
d_gene: NA
len: 15
v_gene: TRBV28
CDR3aa: CASSLVSSGREKLFF
CDR3nt: TGTGCCAGCAGTTTAGTTTCGTCAGGCCGTGAAAAACTGTTTTTT

abundance: NA
j_gene: TRBJ1-5
d_gene: TRBD1
len: 15
v_gene: TRBV19
CDR3aa: CASSISRQGDQPQHF
CDR3nt: TGTGCCAGTAGTATATCGAGACAGGGGGATCAGCCCCAGCATTTT

abundance: few
j_gene: TRBJ1-1
d_gene: NA
len: 14
v_gene: TRBV10-1
CDR3aa: CASSETQRNTEAFF
CDR3nt: TGCGCCAGCAGTGAGACCCAGCGGAACACTGAAGCTTTCTTT

abundance: NA
j_gene: TRBJ2-1
d_gene: TRBD1
len: 14
v_gene: TRBV18
CDR3aa: CASSAGQGSNEQFF
CDR3nt: TGTGCCAGCTCAGCGGGACAGGGAAGTAATGAGCAGTTCTTC

abundance: few
j_gene: TRBJ1-4
d_gene: NA
len: 12
v_gene: TRBV30
CDR3aa: CAWTPGYEKLFF
CDR3nt: TGTGCCTGGACGCCAGGGTACGAAAAACTGTTTTTT

abundance: NA
j_gene: TRBJ2-1
d_gene: NA
len: 14
v_gene: TRBV19
CDR3aa: CATEGGGTYNEQFF
CDR3nt: TGTGCCACCGAGGGTGGGGGGACCTACAATGAGCAGTTCTTC

abundance: NA
j_gene: TRBJ2-7
d_gene: TRBD1
len: 13
v_gene: TRBV6-5
CDR3aa: CATSGQVPYEQYF
CDR3nt: TGTGCCACTTCGGGACAGGTGCCTTACGAGCAGTACTTC

abundance: NA
j_gene: TRBJ2-7
d_gene: NA
len: 14
v_gene: TRBV5-4
CDR3aa: CASSFSGISYEQYF
CDR3nt: TGTGCCAGCAGCTTCTCCGGGATCTCCTACGAGCAGTACTTC

abundance: few
j_gene: TRBJ2-1
d_gene: NA
len: 14
v_gene: TRBV10-2
CDR3aa: CASSEAREANEQFF
CDR3nt: TGCGCCAGCAGTGAGGCCAGGGAGGCAAATGAGCAGTTCTTC

abundance: NA
j_gene: TRBJ1-2
d_gene: NA
len: 14
v_gene: TRBV30
CDR3aa: CAWSPGWTPYGYTF
CDR3nt: TGTGCCTGGAGTCCCGGGTGGACTCCCTATGGCTACACCTTC

abundance: NA
j_gene: TRBJ2-1
d_gene: NA
len: 11
v_gene: TRBV11-2
CDR3aa: CASSASIEQFF
CDR3nt: TGTGCCAGCAGCGCGAGCATTGAGCAGTTCTTC

abundance: NA
j_gene: TRBJ1-1
d_gene: TRBD1
len: 14
v_gene: TRBV10-3
CDR3aa: CAISWEQGGTEAFF
CDR3nt: TGTGCCATCAGCTGGGAGCAGGGGGGAACTGAAGCTTTCTTT

abundance: NA
j_gene: TRBJ1-2
d_gene: TRBD1
len: 13
v_gene: TRBV7-9
CDR3aa: CASSLTGGYGYTF
CDR3nt: TGTGCCAGCAGTCTTACAGGGGGATATGGCTACACCTTC

abundance: few
j_gene: TRBJ2-1
d_gene: NA
len: 14
v_gene: TRBV7-9
CDR3aa: CASSLLGGGHEQFF
CDR3nt: TGTGCCAGCAGCCTCCTAGGGGGGGGCCATGAGCAGTTCTTC

abundance: NA
j_gene: TRBJ2-1
d_gene: NA
len: 18
v_gene: TRBV29-1
CDR3aa: CSVEPPLSRFWSYNEQFF
CDR3nt: TGCAGCGTTGAACCCCCCCTATCCCGGTTTTGGTCCTACAATGAGCAGTTCTTC

abundance: few
j_gene: TRBJ1-2
d_gene: NA
len: 13
v_gene: TRBV29-1
CDR3aa: CSVERGSNYGYTF
CDR3nt: TGCAGCGTTGAACGGGGGTCTAACTATGGCTACACCTTC

abundance: once
j_gene: TRBJ2-2
d_gene: NA
len: 13
v_gene: TRBV2
CDR3aa: CASSEALSGELFF
CDR3nt: TGTGCCAGCAGTGAAGCACTGTCCGGGGAGCTGTTTTTT

abundance: NA
j_gene: TRBJ1-5
d_gene: NA
len: 15
v_gene: TRBV28
CDR3aa: CASSLTQGSNQPQHF
CDR3nt: TGTGCCAGCAGTTTGACCCAGGGTAGCAATCAGCCCCAGCATTTT

abundance: NA
j_gene: TRBJ1-1
d_gene: NA
len: 16
v_gene: TRBV5-1
CDR3aa: CASSWTTDLMNTEAFF
CDR3nt: TGCGCCAGCAGCTGGACGACAGACCTAATGAACACTGAAGCTTTCTTT